The present T cell receptor (beta chain) was sequenced within a study of early T cells in non-severe SARS-CoV-2 infection. Across the whole study: Chains from this unsorted whole-blood bulk RNA could not be paired. Study outcomes and limitations: Anti-spike CD8 responses were favored by VDJdb matching, which missed private and CD4 specificities.

Individual cDNA molecules were tagged with unique molecular identifiers. In TCRdb, the 5' RACE reads were re-called with MiXCR into one record per CDR3 protein. Among 45,000 to 65,000 distinct CDR3 sequences, 11% were seen once, and the ten largest hold about 13%. The trim removed 2 bases at V and 2 bases at J, leaving 2 bases unmatched. The CDR3 covers 15 residues. Germline CDR1 is SNHLY and CDR2 is FYNNEI. This clonotype was detected only once. The antigen is undetermined. The rearrangement links TRBV2 to TRBJ2-1; 8 bases match TRBD1. The sample comprised whole blood. The TCR was taken from an adult who was a healthcare worker with PCR-confirmed SARS-CoV-2 infection or an uninfected control (not recorded which). The CDR3 bases are TGTGCCAGCAGTGAATCGGGACAGGCCTACAATGAGCAGTTCTTC. Amino acids: CASSESGQAYNEQFF.